These 21 T cell receptor beta chains came from one sample sequenced in a study of CD8 T cells in Susac syndrome. An input of roughly 0.45 to 1 ug of RNA was subjected to reverse transcription using random hexamers. TCRdb passed the immunoSEQ multiplex PCR reads through MiXCR, listing each CDR3 protein once. The sample lists about 180,000 distinct CDR3 sequences, about 94% seen once, with around 0.093% in the top ten. Sequenced input: CD4+ T cells from PBMCs. These receptors were collected from a human donor with multiple sclerosis.

J is TRBJ2-3 and V is TRBV5-1; 9 nucleotides agree with TRBD2. The V segment lost 0 bases and the J segment 11 bases; nucleotides outside the gene matches: 10. In germline, CDR1 is SGHRS, CDR2 YFSETQ. The CDR3 totals 15 residues. CDR3 amino acids: CASSLVLAGPPRQYF. CDR3 in DNA: TGCGCCAGCAGCTTGGTCCTAGCGGGGCCGCCCCGGCAGTATTTT.

This clonotype is a singleton in its sample. V and J are TRBV6-2 or TRBV6-3 and TRBJ2-3, with TRBD2 matching over 7 bases. This CDR3 region has 17 residues. Germline V gene lookup returns CDR1 MNHEY and CDR2 SVGEGT. Germline trimming cut 7 bases from V and 3 bases from J; bases unmatched to any gene: 16. The CDR3 protein is CASIPFRLADPTDTQYF. Here the CDR3 DNA reads TGTGCCAGCATTCCCTTCCGGCTAGCGGACCCAACAGATACGCAGTATTTT.

The V call is TRBV30, the J call TRBJ1-1; weak D call: TRBD1 (5 bases). Germline V gene lookup returns CDR1 GTSNPN and CDR2 SVGIG (reference sequence). V was shortened by 3 bases and J by 2 bases, with 7 bases between the two germline ends. This CDR3 is built from 12 residues. CDR3 DNA sequence: TGTGCCTGGAGGGGGCTAAACACTGAAGCTTTCTTT. Protein sequence: CAWRGLNTEAFF.

The chain is built from TRBV15 and TRBJ1-1, with D uncertain. The germline gives CDR1 LNHNV, CDR2 YYDKDF (reference sequence). V lost 0 bases and J lost 4, with 9 bases in between. This CDR3 region has 14 residues. The CDR3 loop is CATSRDRGVTEAFF. The CDR3 DNA reads as TGTGCCACCAGCAGAGATCGCGGAGTCACTGAAGCTTTCTTT.

The chain links TRBV5-1 to TRBJ2-5; 13 bases align to TRBD2. This CDR3 has 15 amino acids. Per the germline V gene, CDR1 is SGHRS and CDR2 is YFSETQ. V lost 4 bases and J lost 4; bases outside the gene matches: 4. The CDR3 DNA reads as TGCGCCAGCAGCGATTGGACTAGCGGGGGAGAGACCCAGTACTTC. Residues: CASSDWTSGGETQYF.

This chain joins TRBV19 and TRBJ2-3; no firm D call. CDR3 length: 13 amino acids. V lost 1 base and J 0 bases, leaving 2 bases between the germline ends. CDR1 and CDR2 from the germline V gene are LNHDA and SQIVND (reference sequence). The CDR3 nucleotides are TGTGCCAGTAGTATAGGGAGCACAGATACGCAGTATTTT. Translated, it gives CASSIGSTDTQYF.

J is TRBJ2-3 and V is TRBV15, with D hard to call. Deletions cut 0 bases from V and 2 bases from J, with 9 bases between. The germline CDR1 and CDR2 sequences are LNHNV and YYDKDF (reference sequence). There are 15 residues in the CDR3. CDR3: CATSRDRQSTDTQYF. In nucleotides, the CDR3 is TGTGCCACCAGCAGAGATCGCCAATCCACAGATACGCAGTATTTT.

Details on this clonotype: A junction end diverges from the germline sequence, so it may reflect a read error. V and J are TRBV7-9 and TRBJ1-5; D gene unclear. CDR1 and CDR2 from the germline V gene are SEHNR and FQNEAQ (reference sequence). The length of the CDR3 is 14 residues. As DNA, the CDR3 is TGTGCCAGCAGCCTATTGGGATCAAATCCGCCCCAGCATTTT. Translating it yields CASSLLGSNPPQHF. Combining the CDR3 with reference TRBV7-9 and TRBJ1-5 gives the whole variable domain DTGVSQNPRHKITKRGQNVTFRCDPISEHNRLYWYRQTLGQGPEFLTYFQNEAQLEKSRLLSDRFSAERPKGSFSTLEIQRTEQGDSAMYLCASSLLGSNPPQHFGDGTRLSIL.

This chain joins TRBV6-5 and TRBJ2-1, with 11 bases matching TRBD2. V shed 5 bases and J 4 bases; nucleotides not matched to a gene: 7. Germline V gene sequence: CDR1 MNHEY, CDR2 SVGAGI. The CDR3 has 16 amino acids. The CDR3 DNA reads TGTGCCAGCAGTCTCACTCTAGCGGGGGGTTACAATGAGCAGTTCTTC. Amino acid sequence: CASSLTLAGGYNEQFF.

This rearrangement joins TRBV5-5 to TRBJ2-7; 10 bases match TRBD1. CDR3 length: 13 amino acids. V gave up 4 bases and J gave up 5 bases; unmatched junction bases: 3. CDR1 is SGHKS, CDR2 YYEKEE, per germline (reference sequence). The CDR3 bases are TGTGCCAGCAGCCGACAGGGGGCCCACGAGCAGTACTTC. Its protein is CASSRQGAHEQYF.

This sequence joins TRBV7-9 and TRBJ1-1; perhaps TRBD1 as D (5 bases). Trimming took 1 base from V and 10 from J, leaving 19 bases between them. CDR1 is SEHNR and CDR2 is FQNEAQ in the germline V gene (reference sequence). There are 15 residues in the CDR3. The CDR3 spells CASSLVSGPRGSAFF. The DNA for the CDR3 is TGTGCCAGCAGCTTAGTTTCAGGGCCCCGGGGCTCAGCTTTCTTT.

The J gene is TRBJ2-1, the V gene TRBV5-1; 8 bases map to TRBD2. The germline V gene encodes CDR1 SGHRS and CDR2 YFSETQ. This CDR3 spans 15 amino acids. V was clipped by 2 bases and J by 3 bases; unmatched bases: 4. CDR3 residues: CASSLTGGVYNEQFF. In DNA form, the CDR3 reads TGCGCCAGCAGCTTAACCGGGGGGGTCTACAATGAGCAGTTCTTC.

This chain uses TRBV12-3 or TRBV12-4 with TRBJ2-3; 7 positions agree with TRBD2. CDR3 size: 22 residues. V trimming: 2 bases; J trimming: 2 bases; junction bases outside the gene matches: 25. CDR3 DNA sequence: TGTGCCAGCAGTTTAATGGGGTTCTCATTTGGGGCGGGGGAGCGCCCCACAGATACGCAGTATTTT. As protein: CASSLMGFSFGAGERPTDTQYF.

V usage is TRBV5-4 and J usage is TRBJ2-5; unclear D gene. The CDR3 is 15 amino acids. Germline CDR1 reads SGHNT; CDR2 reads YYREEE (reference sequence). Trimming cost V 0 bases and J 2 bases, with 11 bases left between them. This CDR3 is CASSLAGLLQETQYF. CDR3 nucleotide sequence: TGTGCCAGCAGCTTGGCAGGCTTACTTCAAGAGACCCAGTACTTC. The full variable domain, with the rest looked up from reference TRBV5-4 and TRBJ2-5, is ETGVTQSPTHLIKTRGQQVTLRCSSQSGHNTVSWYQQALGQGPQFIFQYYREEENGRGNFPPRFSGLQFPNYSSELNVNALELDDSALYLCASSLAGLLQETQYFGPGTRLLVL.

This chain connects TRBV7-3 to TRBJ2-7; D remains unclear. V was pared by 5 bases and J by 3 bases, with 8 bases between. The CDR3 has 12 amino acids. Germline CDR1 SGHTA, CDR2 FQGTGA. CDR3 nucleotide sequence: TGTGCCAGCAGCGGATACAACTACGAGCAGTACTTC. Amino acids: CASSGYNYEQYF.

The chain combines TRBV30 with TRBJ2-7, with D maybe TRBD1 (6 bases). CDR1 and CDR2 from the germline V gene are GTSNPN and SVGIG (reference sequence). V lost 4 bases to trimming and J lost 0 bases, with 13 bases between them. The CDR3 sequence is 14 residues long. The CDR3 nucleotides are TGTGCCTGGAAACCAGGACAGATCTCCTACGAGCAGTACTTC. This encodes CAWKPGQISYEQYF.

The chain recombines TRBV6-2 or TRBV6-3 with TRBJ1-1; D unclear. From germline, CDR1 is MNHEY and CDR2 SVGEGT. V was pared by 6 bases and J by 6 bases, with 8 bases between. The CDR3 is made up of 11 amino acids. The CDR3 DNA sequence: TGTGCCAGCAGCCGGAGCGCTGAAGCTTTCTTT. It yields the protein CASSRSAEAFF.

The chain recombines TRBV20-1 with TRBJ1-2, with TRBD1 matching 9 bases. CDR1 is DFQATT, CDR2 SNEGSKA, per germline (reference sequence). J was trimmed by 8 bases and V by 7 bases; bases with no gene match: 17. The CDR3 has 15 amino acids. The CDR3 DNA reads as TGCAGTGTAATCCGGGACAGGGCTAATGTGGGAGGCTACACCTTC. It specifies CSVIRDRANVGGYTF.

The V gene is TRBV5-6, the J gene TRBJ1-1, with D unresolved. Deletions cut 2 bases from V and 0 bases from J, with 14 bases between. The CDR3 loop spans 16 amino acids. The V gene's germline CDR1 is SGHDT and CDR2 YYEEEE. The CDR3 is CASSFPLDTMNTEAFF. The CDR3 DNA sequence: TGTGCCAGCAGCTTCCCACTCGATACTATGAACACTGAAGCTTTCTTT.

This rearrangement joins TRBV29-1 to TRBJ2-3; 13 nucleotides line up with TRBD2. This CDR3 has 16 amino acids. Germline-derived CDR1 and CDR2 are SQVTM and ANQGSEA. The V segment lost 6 bases and the J segment 4 bases; nucleotides outside the gene matches: 10. This CDR3 reads CSVEGLAGKGPDTQYF. CDR3 sequence (DNA): TGCAGCGTGGAGGGACTAGCGGGGAAGGGGCCAGATACGCAGTATTTT.

The sample holds one count of this clonotype. The V gene is TRBV11-2, the J gene TRBJ2-1, with 8 bases matching TRBD1. Germline CDR1 is SGHAT and CDR2 is FQNNGV. The CDR3 contains 16 residues. Trimming at V came to 5 bases and at J to 9 bases, leaving 15 bases not matched to a gene. The CDR3 DNA reads as TGTGCCAGCAGCGGGTCCTCTCGAGGCAGGGGGCTTGAGCAGTTCTTC. Its protein is CASSGSSRGRGLEQFF.